The rows below give T cell receptor beta chains drawn from one sample of a study of T cell responses to AZD1222 COVID-19 vaccine. TCRdb keeps only in-frame clones here, not all; method: immunoSEQ multiplex PCR. The top ten hold less than 4% of the sample, which has about 91,000 clones, more than 85% seen once. Sequences were derived from peripheral blood, sampled 28 days after the second AZD1222 dose. These receptors were collected from an adult who received the AZD1222 COVID-19 vaccine. CDR3s include the opening cysteine and the closing phenylalanine or tryptophan.

TRBV7-9	TRBJ1-5	CASSSNTGPDQPQHF
TRBV4-3	TRBJ1-5	CASSQELSVAGPGNQPQHF
TRBV25-1	TRBJ1-6	CASTDRDPSNSPLHF
TRBV27	TRBJ2-2	CASSPTGLGGELFF
TRBV28	TRBJ1-5	CASSFNQPQHF
TRBV28	TRBJ2-7	CASRMGTRISYEQYF
TRBV28	TRBJ1-1	CASRASTEAFF
TRBV7-3	TRBJ2-2	CASSLVSPGELFF
TRBV5-1	TRBJ2-7	CASSPPTGSTYEQYF
TRBV5-6	TRBJ2-7	CASSFGTGVYEQYF
TRBV7-2	TRBJ1-1	CASSYSTSNTEAFF
TRBV6-2/TRBV6-3	TRBJ1-6	CASSHGQGGSPLHF
TRBV19	TRBJ2-5	CASSQDRDETQYF
TRBV5-1	TRBJ1-4	CASSLDSTATNEKLFF
TRBV11-2	TRBJ2-1	CASSLGAGSSYNEQFF
TRBV12-3/TRBV12-4	TRBJ2-7	CASSPEGPHEQYF
TRBV9	TRBJ2-7	CASSVTGGPSEQYF
TRBV25-1	TRBJ2-3	CASSERARLAGARDTQYF
TRBV29-1	TRBJ1-1	CSVRRDEAFF
TRBV30	TRBJ1-6	CAWSMESSYNSPLHF
TRBV18	TRBJ2-3	CASSRTSGGATDTQYF
TRBV6-2/TRBV6-3	TRBJ1-5	CASSKWGQPQHF
TRBV5-1	TRBJ2-7	CASSLEGRGFDEQYF
TRBV4-1	TRBJ2-6	CASSLGQGPPVDVLTF
TRBV5-1	TRBJ1-1	CASSLVGGLNTEAFF
TRBV19	TRBJ1-1	CASQQGSSTEAFF
TRBV4-3	TRBJ2-2	CASSQDGGANTGELFF
TRBV19	TRBJ1-5	CASSTDRGISQPQHF
TRBV28	TRBJ1-2	CASSLLAVGYTF
TRBV20-1	TRBJ1-1	CSATENTEAFF
TRBV19	TRBJ1-5	CASRSAYSNQPQHF
TRBV9	TRBJ1-3	CASSVGVGGNTIYF
TRBV4-1	TRBJ1-1	CASSQDDTGRWTEAFF
TRBV19	TRBJ2-2	CASKDLVAGEGTGELFF
TRBV28	TRBJ1-4	CASSRSGQLANEKLFF
TRBV28	TRBJ1-1	CASSFTGLGSTEAFF
TRBV6-1	TRBJ1-5	CASSEQGAEQPQHF
TRBV9	TRBJ1-2	CASSSYGVNYGYTF
TRBV6-5	TRBJ2-2	CASSLGAGYTGELFF
TRBV5-1	TRBJ1-1	CASSLGFPSQAFF
TRBV28	TRBJ2-7	CASSLGLGGYEQYF
TRBV12-3/TRBV12-4	TRBJ1-2	CASHRRAEGYTF
TRBV7-9	TRBJ1-1	CASSFGSSKVPPFF
TRBV7-8	TRBJ1-4	CASSRGGTEKLFF
TRBV9	TRBJ1-1	CASSGVNTEAFF
TRBV11-2	TRBJ1-1	CASSSIRDPGGRDTEAFF
TRBV29-1	TRBJ1-3	CSVGRGRGNTIYF
TRBV11-3	TRBJ1-3	CASSLGYPPQTRNF